This T cell receptor beta chain was captured in a study of Graves' ophthalmopathy and Graves' hyperthyroidism. The authors amplified TCR beta CDR3 regions, and they did so from RNA transcripts for repertoire sequencing. HTBI primers were used in a first-round RT-PCR, which preceded a second-round multiplex PCR. TCRdb analysed the multiplex PCR reads with MiXCR anew, one entry per CDR3 protein. This table has over 500,000 distinct CDR3 sequences, 22% appearing once. V dropped 5 bases and J dropped 0 bases, with 7 bases sitting between them. This CDR3 region has 12 residues. The germline V gene encodes CDR1 GTSNPN and CDR2 SVGIG (reference sequence).

Specimen: peripheral blood. The receptor's source is a woman aged 18-29 years with stable Graves' hyperthyroidism. Some clones in this sample may be carry-over from other donors' samples. The J gene is TRBJ1-1, the V gene TRBV30; unclear D gene. The CDR3 nucleotides are TGTGCCTGGGGGAATGTGAACACTGAAGCTTTCTTT. Protein: CAWGNVNTEAFF.